The clone carrying this T cell receptor beta chain was observed at least ten times. Primers used in a second PCR of roughly 7 to 12 cycles were a sample-barcoded 5' primer and a J-beta primer mix. TCRdb passed the 5' RACE reads through MiXCR, listing each CDR3 protein once. The sample yields about 640,000 distinct CDR3 sequences, approximately 50% seen once. The CDR3 totals 14 residues. The V end was cut by 4 bases, the J end by 0 bases, with 11 bases between. Germline lookup yields CDR1 DFQATT and CDR2 SNEGSKA (reference sequence). This record belongs to a study of blood T cells in healthy people across ages. Per sample, a minimum of 6 million PBMCs were isolated.

This receptor was taken from a man in his 60s in good health. The rearrangement joins TRBV20-1 to TRBJ2-3; no reliable D call. Sequencing input: blood. CDR3 bases: TGCAGTGCTAACTCCAGGCAGAGCACAGATACGCAGTATTTT. This encodes CSANSRQSTDTQYF.